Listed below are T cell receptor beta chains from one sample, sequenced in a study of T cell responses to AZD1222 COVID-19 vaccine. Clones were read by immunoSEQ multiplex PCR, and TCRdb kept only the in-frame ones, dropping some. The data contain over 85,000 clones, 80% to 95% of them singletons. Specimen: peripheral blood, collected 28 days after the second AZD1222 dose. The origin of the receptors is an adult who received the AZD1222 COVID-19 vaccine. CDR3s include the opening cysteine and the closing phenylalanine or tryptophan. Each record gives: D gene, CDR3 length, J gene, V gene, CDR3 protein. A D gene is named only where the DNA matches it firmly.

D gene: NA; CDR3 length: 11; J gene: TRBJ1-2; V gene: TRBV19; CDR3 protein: CASSGGYGYTF
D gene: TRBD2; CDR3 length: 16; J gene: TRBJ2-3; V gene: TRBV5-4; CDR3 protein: CASSPVAGGLTDTQYF
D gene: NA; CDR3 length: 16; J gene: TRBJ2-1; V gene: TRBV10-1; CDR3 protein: CASSESGRAHYNEQFF
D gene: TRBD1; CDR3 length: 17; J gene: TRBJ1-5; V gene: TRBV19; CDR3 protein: CASSIDRGTWSNQPQHF
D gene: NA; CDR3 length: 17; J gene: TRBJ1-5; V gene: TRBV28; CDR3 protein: CASRRVRDGGLNQPQHF
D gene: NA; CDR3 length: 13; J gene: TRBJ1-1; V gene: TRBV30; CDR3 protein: CAWSQGPAAEAFF
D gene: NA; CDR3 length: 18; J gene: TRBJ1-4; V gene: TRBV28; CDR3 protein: CASMGLEGLEVLNEKLFF
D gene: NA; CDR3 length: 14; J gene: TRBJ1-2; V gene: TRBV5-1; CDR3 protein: CASSLDPGNYGYTF
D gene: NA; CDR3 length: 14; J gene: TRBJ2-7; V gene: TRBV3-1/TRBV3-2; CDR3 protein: CASSLKRGGYEQYF
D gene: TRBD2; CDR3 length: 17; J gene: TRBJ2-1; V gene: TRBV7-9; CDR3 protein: CASSHPRGSGGVNEQFF
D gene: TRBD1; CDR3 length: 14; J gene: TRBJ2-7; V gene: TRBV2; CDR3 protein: CASRGGTGTYEQYF
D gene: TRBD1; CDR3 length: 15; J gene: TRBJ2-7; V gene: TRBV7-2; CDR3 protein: CASSSGQGPYYEQYF
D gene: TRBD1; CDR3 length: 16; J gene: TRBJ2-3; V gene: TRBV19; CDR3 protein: CASSTTGVSPTDTQYF
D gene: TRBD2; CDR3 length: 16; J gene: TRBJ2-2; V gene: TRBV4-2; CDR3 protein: CASSQKSGGRTGELFF
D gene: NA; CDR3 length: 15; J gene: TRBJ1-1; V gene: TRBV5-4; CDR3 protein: CASSRPGTVNTEAFF
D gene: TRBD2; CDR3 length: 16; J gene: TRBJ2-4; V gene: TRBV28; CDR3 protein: CASSQGLAGIKNIQYF
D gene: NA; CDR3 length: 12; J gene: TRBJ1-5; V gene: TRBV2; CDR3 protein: CASNRVGQPQHF
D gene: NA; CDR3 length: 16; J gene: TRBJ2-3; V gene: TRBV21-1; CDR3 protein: CASSLSLVTPTDTQYF
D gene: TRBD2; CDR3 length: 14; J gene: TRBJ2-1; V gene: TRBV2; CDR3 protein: CARKGGGRLNEQFF
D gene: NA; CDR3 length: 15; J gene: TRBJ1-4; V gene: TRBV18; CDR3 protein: CASSPPDTLNEKLFF
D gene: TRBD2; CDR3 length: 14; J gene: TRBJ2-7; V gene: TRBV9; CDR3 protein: CASSVLGGFGEQYF
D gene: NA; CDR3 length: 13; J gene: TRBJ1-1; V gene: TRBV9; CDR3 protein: CASSVEVNTEAFF
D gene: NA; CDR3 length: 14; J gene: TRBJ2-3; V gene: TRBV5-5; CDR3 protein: CASSLARDTDTQYF
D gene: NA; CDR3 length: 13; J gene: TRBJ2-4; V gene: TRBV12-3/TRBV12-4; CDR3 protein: CASRTSWSGIQYF
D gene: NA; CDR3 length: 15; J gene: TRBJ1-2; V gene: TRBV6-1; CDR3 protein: CASSELAGSGYGYTF
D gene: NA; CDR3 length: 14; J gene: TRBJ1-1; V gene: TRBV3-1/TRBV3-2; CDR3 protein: CASSLWGIYTEAFF
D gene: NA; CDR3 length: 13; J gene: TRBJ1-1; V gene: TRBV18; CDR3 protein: CASSRDQSTEAFF
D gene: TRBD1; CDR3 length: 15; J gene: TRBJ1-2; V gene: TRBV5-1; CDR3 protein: CASSLDRGRLYGYTF
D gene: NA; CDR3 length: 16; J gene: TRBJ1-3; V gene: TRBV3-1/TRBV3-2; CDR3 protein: CASSQDTLGAGNTIYF
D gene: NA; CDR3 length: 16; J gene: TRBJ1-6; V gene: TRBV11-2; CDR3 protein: CASSLEQSSYNSPLHF
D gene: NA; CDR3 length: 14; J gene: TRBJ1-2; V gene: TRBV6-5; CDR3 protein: CASSFRRGTGGYTF
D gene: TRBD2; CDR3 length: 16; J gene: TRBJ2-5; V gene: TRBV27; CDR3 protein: CASSLDRAGVGETQYF
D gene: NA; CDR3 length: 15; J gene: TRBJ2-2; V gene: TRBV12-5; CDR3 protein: CASGLETVNTGELFF
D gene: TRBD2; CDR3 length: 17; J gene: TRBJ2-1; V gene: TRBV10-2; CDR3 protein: CASSGGVLAGRRNEQFF
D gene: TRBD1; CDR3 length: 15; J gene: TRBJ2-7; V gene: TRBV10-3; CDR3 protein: CAISDRTGQTYEQYF
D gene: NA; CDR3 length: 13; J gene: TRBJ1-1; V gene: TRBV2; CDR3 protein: CASNPAMNTEAFF
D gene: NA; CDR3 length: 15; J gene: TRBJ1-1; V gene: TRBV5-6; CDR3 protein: CASSFPFGGGTEAFF
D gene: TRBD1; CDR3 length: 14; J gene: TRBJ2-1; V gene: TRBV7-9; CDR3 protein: CASSLGDRANEQFF
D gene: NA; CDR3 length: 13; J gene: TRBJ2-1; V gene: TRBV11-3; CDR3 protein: CASSPGAYNEQFF
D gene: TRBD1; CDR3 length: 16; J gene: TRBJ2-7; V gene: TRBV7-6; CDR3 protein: CASSLFPGQNTYEQYF
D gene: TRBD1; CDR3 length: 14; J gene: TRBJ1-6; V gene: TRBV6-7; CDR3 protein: CAPQPGQHNSPLHF
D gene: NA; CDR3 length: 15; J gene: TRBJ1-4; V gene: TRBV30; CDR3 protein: CAWSAPLGPNEKLFF
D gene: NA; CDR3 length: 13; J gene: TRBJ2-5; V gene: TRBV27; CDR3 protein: CASSFSSQETQYF
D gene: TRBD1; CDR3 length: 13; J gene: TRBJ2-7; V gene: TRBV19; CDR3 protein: CASSRDRGYEQYF